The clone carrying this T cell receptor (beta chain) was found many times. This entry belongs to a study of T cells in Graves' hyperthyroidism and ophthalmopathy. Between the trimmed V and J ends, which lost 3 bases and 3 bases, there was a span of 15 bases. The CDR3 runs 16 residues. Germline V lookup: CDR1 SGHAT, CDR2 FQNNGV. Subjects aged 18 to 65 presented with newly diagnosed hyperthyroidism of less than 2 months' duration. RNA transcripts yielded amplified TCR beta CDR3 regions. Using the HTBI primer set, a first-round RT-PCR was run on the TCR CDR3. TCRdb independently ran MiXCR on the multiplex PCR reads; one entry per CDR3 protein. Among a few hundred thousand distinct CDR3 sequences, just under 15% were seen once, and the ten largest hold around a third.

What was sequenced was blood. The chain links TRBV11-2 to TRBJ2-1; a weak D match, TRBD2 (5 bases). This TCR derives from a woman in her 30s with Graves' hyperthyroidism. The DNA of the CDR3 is TGTGCCAGCAGCTTTTATGGGGAGAAATTCTACAATGAGCAGTTCTTC. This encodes CASSFYGEKFYNEQFF.